A single sample gave rise to the 9 T cell receptor beta chains below, sequenced in a study of cytomegalovirus exposure and HLA in healthy donors. Researchers ran the PCR with 60 Vbeta and 13 Jbeta primers. Assay used: immunoSEQ multiplex PCR; TCRdb lists only in-frame clones, some missing. Here the sample spans roughly 180,000 clones, roughly a tenth being singletons. The specimen sequenced was PBMCs. The receptors shown here come from a woman in her twenties or thirties in good health and CMV-seropositive.

V usage is TRBV18 and J usage is TRBJ2-1; 8 nucleotides match TRBD2. CDR1 and CDR2 (germline): KGHSH, LQKENI. V trimming: 3 bases; J trimming: 0 bases; junction bases outside the gene matches: 1. The CDR3 spans 15 residues. CDR3 nucleotide sequence: TGTGCCAGCTCACCTAGCGGGATCTCCTACAATGAGCAGTTCTTC. Protein: CASSPSGISYNEQFF.

V gene TRBV12-5 combines with J gene TRBJ1-1, with D unclear. Germline CDR1 LGHNT, CDR2 FRNRAP. The CDR3 is 14 residues long. The V end was cut by 6 bases, the J end by 4 bases, with 15 bases between. The chain's CDR3 is CASGPLTPGTEAFF. CDR3 bases: TGTGCTAGTGGCCCCCTTACTCCGGGCACTGAAGCTTTCTTT.

The CDR3 loop is CASSLEPRRLGGKNTGELFF. As DNA, the CDR3 is TGCGCCAGCAGCTTGGAGCCCCGTAGACTCGGCGGGAAGAACACCGGGGAGCTGTTTTTT. This sequence joins TRBV5-1 and TRBJ2-2; weak D call: TRBD2 (6 bases). The CDR3 is made up of 20 amino acids. V gave up 0 bases and J gave up 1 base, with 22 bases separating them. Per the germline V gene, CDR1 is SGHRS and CDR2 is YFSETQ.

This clone was seen a few times. The V and J genes are TRBV6-1 and TRBJ2-3; TRBD2 matches at 9 bases. This CDR3 contains 16 residues. The V gene end was trimmed by 2 bases and the J gene end by 4 bases; junction bases not matched to a gene: 7. The V gene's germline CDR1 is MNHNS and CDR2 SASEGT. The CDR3 coding sequence is TGTGCCAGCAGTGAAATCGGCGGGAGGGCCTCAGATACGCAGTATTTT. Its protein is CASSEIGGRASDTQYF.

The table lists this clone with a few counts. The V and J genes are TRBV5-1 and TRBJ2-5; 12 bases map to TRBD2. V shed 0 bases and J 3 bases; nucleotides not matched to a gene: 3. CDR3 length: 16 amino acids. CDR1 SGHRS and CDR2 YFSETQ come from the germline V gene. The CDR3 is CASSLGTSGAEETQYF. Written as DNA, the CDR3 is TGCGCCAGCAGCTTGGGGACTAGCGGGGCGGAAGAGACCCAGTACTTC.

Comments on this clone: Other DNA variants within this sample encode the same CDR3. The V gene is TRBV5-1, the J gene TRBJ1-4; 12 nucleotides match TRBD1. The junction had 2 bases not matched to a gene; V was cut back by 0 bases and J by 8 bases. This CDR3 has 15 residues. Germline assignment: CDR1 SGHRS and CDR2 YFSETQ. Written as DNA, the CDR3 is TGCGCCAGCAGCTTGGCCGGGACAGGGGGCGAAAAACTGTTTTTT. Translation gives CASSLAGTGGEKLFF.

The V gene is TRBV5-4, the J gene TRBJ2-5, with D perhaps matching TRBD2 (5 bases). Germline values: CDR1 SGHNT, CDR2 YYREEE (reference sequence). V lost 4 bases and J lost 5, with 12 bases in between. CDR3 length equals 13 residues. Here the CDR3 DNA reads TGTGCCAGCAGCCCGAGCGGCGGGGAGACCCAGTACTTC. It specifies CASSPSGGETQYF.

In regard to this clone: The identical CDR3 is also encoded by other nucleotide sequences in the sample. V is TRBV19 and J is TRBJ1-1, with D possibly being TRBD1 (5 bases). The V end lost 3 bases, the J end lost 0 bases, and 8 bases lay between the germline ends. This CDR3 comprises 14 residues. CDR1 is LNHDA, CDR2 SQIVND, per germline (reference sequence). The CDR3 sequence: CASSIRGVNTEAFF. CDR3 coding DNA: TGTGCCAGTAGTATTAGGGGCGTGAACACTGAAGCTTTCTTT.

This clone has only a few counts. The chain links TRBV27 to TRBJ2-7, with 11 bases that match TRBD1. In germline, CDR1 is MNHEY, CDR2 SMNVEV (reference sequence). This CDR3 has 15 amino acids. The V gene end was trimmed by 4 bases and the J gene end by 7 bases; junction bases not matched to a gene: 9. The CDR3 sequence is CASSSPGTGGREQYF. The CDR3 DNA follows: TGTGCCAGCAGTTCCCCCGGGACAGGGGGTCGTGAGCAGTACTTC.